Shown below are 12 T cell receptor beta chains from a single sample sequenced in a study of tumor-infiltrating lymphocytes in glioblastoma multiforme. TCRB libraries came from RNA via three nested multiplex PCR rounds. MiXCR, applied by TCRdb to the multiplex PCR reads, yields one record per CDR3 protein. The sample has nearly 15,000 distinct CDR3 sequences; around 70% are singletons. The sample comprised brain tumor tissue. The receptors come from a male donor with glioblastoma.

The J gene is TRBJ2-3, the V gene TRBV10-2, with D possibly TRBD1 on 5 matching bases. V gave up 2 bases and J gave up 4 bases, with 13 bases separating them. In germline, CDR1 is WSHSY, CDR2 SAAADI. The CDR3 totals 15 residues. The CDR3 sequence is CASSEVGAGADTQYF. The CDR3 DNA reads TGCGCCAGCAGTGAGGTAGGGGCCGGTGCAGATACGCAGTATTTT.

The V gene is TRBV6-4, the J gene TRBJ2-1, with TRBD2 matching 7 bases. This CDR3 comprises 14 residues. V lost 3 bases, J lost 5 bases, and 4 bases stayed unmatched. The germline gives CDR1 MRHNA, CDR2 SNTAGT. CDR3 DNA sequence: TGTGCCAGCAGTGATCAAGCGGGGCACAATGAGCAGTTCTTC. Translation: CASSDQAGHNEQFF.

In regard to this clonotype: An end of the junction does not agree with germline; a read error may underlie this. The chain links TRBV6-2 or TRBV6-3 to TRBJ1-5, with a weak D call TRBD1 (6 bases). Germline V gene lookup returns CDR1 MNHEY and CDR2 SVGEGT. This CDR3 spans 14 amino acids. The CDR3 is CATSYMDSSQPQHF. The CDR3 nucleotides read TGTGCCACCAGTTACATGGACAGCAGTCAGCCCCAGCATTTT.

Notes on this clonotype: One end of the junction varies from germline; a read error may be responsible. The V gene is TRBV11-1, the J gene TRBJ2-3; 9 positions agree with TRBD2. CDR1 and CDR2 from the germline V gene are SGHAT and FQDESV (reference sequence). The CDR3 runs to 15 residues. DNA of the CDR3: TGTGCCAGCAGCTTGACTAGCGGTCCCACAGTTACGGAGTATTTT. Translating gives CASSLTSGPTVTEYF. The variable domain in full, with the rest retrieved from reference TRBV11-1 and TRBJ2-3, is EAEVAQSPRYKITEKSQAVAFWCDPISGHATLYWYRQILGQGPELLVQFQDESVVDDSQLPKDRFSAERLKGVDSTLKIQPAELGDSAMYLCASSLTSGPTVTEYFGPGTRLTVL.

With regard to this clonotype: The junction departs from germline at one end; a sequencing error may be responsible. The chain combines TRBV10-3 with TRBJ2-7; D possibly corresponds to TRBD1 (6 bases). Looked up from germline, CDR1 is ENHRY and CDR2 is SYGVKD. The CDR3 is made up of 12 amino acids. CDR3 bases: TGTGCCACCAGTGAGTCGAGACAGGAGCGGTACTTC. Protein: CATSESRQERYF.

With respect to this clonotype: Lacking the conserved final phenylalanine or tryptophan, this CDR3 likely reflects a read error. The chain combines TRBV20-1 with TRBJ2-1; a weak D match, TRBD2 (7 bases). CDR1 and CDR2 from the germline V gene are DFQATT and SNEGSKA (reference sequence). Trimming removed 6 bases at V and 6 bases at J, with 18 bases between. The CDR3 sequence is 14 residues long. DNA of the CDR3: TGCAGTGCCACTGAAGCGGGACACCTCAATGAGCAGTTCTGC. Encoded protein: CSATEAGHLNEQFC.

The chain recombines TRBV6-2 or TRBV6-3 with TRBJ2-7; D ambiguous. The germline V gene encodes CDR1 MNHEY and CDR2 SVGEGT. CDR3 length: 13 amino acids. With 7 bases removed from V and 5 bases from J, the gap between germline ends came to 15 bases. This chain's CDR3 is CASTETRANEQYF. DNA for the CDR3: TGTGCCAGCACCGAGACAAGGGCCAACGAGCAGTACTTC.

This chain uses TRBV11-2 with TRBJ2-3; D gene unclear. The V gene's germline CDR1 is SGHAT and CDR2 FQNNGV. The CDR3 length is 13 residues. Deletions cut 8 bases from V and 1 base from J, with 10 bases between. CDR3 sequence reads: CASVGFRTDTQYF. CDR3 DNA sequence: TGTGCCAGCGTAGGGTTTCGCACAGATACGCAGTATTTT.

The V and J genes are TRBV20-1 and TRBJ2-3; 7 positions agree with TRBD2. CDR1 DFQATT and CDR2 SNEGSKA come from the germline V gene (reference sequence). The CDR3 loop spans 12 amino acids. CDR3 residues: CRRSGIADTQYF. The CDR3 bases are TGCAGACGAAGCGGGATCGCAGATACGCAGTATTTT.

This clonotype was seen only once. Compared with germline, one end of the junction differs, possibly owing to a read error. The chain uses TRBV20-1 and TRBJ2-7, with D possibly TRBD2 on 6 matching bases. CDR3 length: 15 amino acids. The germline CDR1 and CDR2 sequences are DFQATT and SNEGSKA (reference sequence). The chain's CDR3 is CSAREWTLEGYELYF. The DNA for the CDR3 is TGCAGTGCTAGAGAATGGACTTTGGAGGGTTACGAGCTGTACTTC.

Points on this clonotype: In this CDR3 the conserved last residue, phenylalanine or tryptophan, is missing, so a read error is likely. The rearrangement uses TRBV11-2 and TRBJ2-1, with D perhaps TRBD2 (6 bases). The CDR3 is 13 amino acids. Trimming stripped 8 bases from V and 3 bases from J, with 11 bases between. Germline values: CDR1 SGHAT, CDR2 FQNNGV. This CDR3 is CASDISGYNEQFL. The CDR3 DNA reads TGTGCCAGCGATATTAGCGGCTACAATGAGCAGTTCCTC.

Note on this clonotype: A much larger clone is a single base away; this may be a read error. CDR3 in DNA: TGCAGAGTGAAAGGACTAGCGGACACAGATACGCAGTATTTT. Translation gives CRVKGLADTDTQYF. The rearrangement uses TRBV20-1 and TRBJ2-3; 10 bases map to TRBD2. CDR3 length equals 14 residues. In germline, CDR1 is DFQATT, CDR2 SNEGSKA (reference sequence).